This TCR beta chain was captured by sequencing in a study of T cell responses to AZD1222 COVID-19 vaccine (dated by TCRdb to the early 2020s). About the study as a whole: AZD1222 recipients whose second dose came at about 4 weeks and those whose second dose came at about 12 weeks were combined into one group, since spike-specific TCR depth and breadth did not differ between the two schedules. Trial participants were enrolled into age subgroups of 18-55, 56-69 and 70-plus years, which contained around 150, 29 and 61 TCR-sequenced participants, respectively. TCR sequencing covered 230 or so trial participants: 200 to 210 given two doses of AZD1222 and about 26 given two doses of MenACWY control vaccine. Broader findings and caveats from the paper: Conclusions about previously exposed vaccinees were limited because only six AZD1222 recipients were SARS-CoV-2 seropositive at baseline. Most participants were white British and females outnumbered males, and the authors suggested that clonal diversity may have been underestimated. Epitopes outside the regions mutated in the B.1.351 and B.1.1.7 variants were reportedly recognized by nearly half of the unique spike-specific TCRs. After two AZD1222 doses, both the breadth and the depth of spike-specific TCRs were significantly higher than at day 0 and than in MenACWY recipients. The whole spike protein was spanned by vaccine-associated CD4 TCRs, and dominant responses were seen in regions 160-218 and 743-854. In the small 56-69-year group, the increase in depth fell short of significance, most likely because of low power. Because no samples from the day 14 peak response were available, repertoires could be characterized only after the peak T cell response.

The sample's time point, from its label and the paper: baseline before first vaccination. Vaccinee samples were obtained from the UK trials COV001 and COV002, which included a single-blind randomized controlled phase 2/3 trial of AZD1222 (ChAdOx1 nCoV-19) in healthy adults. For TCRbeta chain sequencing, PBMC samples from trial participants were taken at day 0 and at day 28 after the second dose. The germline V gene supplies CDR1 MNHNS and CDR2 SASEGT. The CDR3 goes from the cysteine to the phenylalanine over 16 residues. Of all the DNA, just the CDR3 is kept, 48 bases in frame from base 1. Trimming removed 4 bases from V and 6 bases from J, leaving 18 bases between the germline ends. The CDR3 regions of human TCRbeta chains were analyzed by immunosequencing. As for the original processing: TCRs in the repertoires were matched against a reference library of SARS-CoV-2-specific TCRs that had been generated with the MIRA antigen-specificity platform. Breadth was defined as the fraction of unique TCRs that were SARS-CoV-2-associated. Depth was defined as the fraction of total T cells that were SARS-CoV-2-associated. Using the MIRA data, each spike-specific TCR was mapped to the spike region that the TCR reacts to and placed in a CD4 or CD8 class. Log10-transformed breadth and depth values were compared by one-way ANOVA with Sidak's multiple comparisons tests. The table comes from immuneACCESS by way of TCRdb, which keeps in-frame sequences with V and J called. Part of the clones is missing from these tables; in studies checked, under half for an unresolved V gene and the rest for unknown reasons. The V and J calls and clone size were taken over from that table, and D and trimming were inferred from the DNA. The sample profile shows more than 100,000 clones; 70% to 85% of them were found once. The ten top clones hold over 5% of the sample.

About this clone: Its antigen remains unidentified. No clone much larger than this one lies a single base away; base qualities are absent.

The specimen was peripheral blood, collected on day 0 of AZD1222 vaccination. The receptor comes from an adult in good health. This receptor chain uses TRBV6-1 and TRBJ2-2; 6 matching bases give a weak D call of TRBD1. The sequenced DNA is TGTGCCAGCAGTGGCGGGCTCCGAGGGGGATCCGGGGAGCTGTTTTTT. It is translated as CASSGGLRGGSGELFF.